This T cell receptor (beta chain) was captured by sequencing in a study of stem cell transplantation in POMP-related autoinflammatory disease. General study results and limits: In patients with PRAID, every analyzed T-cell subset tended to show lower diversity and higher clonality.

The CDR3 has 17 amino acids. Germline CDR1 reads LNHDA; CDR2 reads SQIVND (reference sequence). Unmatched junction bases numbered 12, after V lost 3 bases and J lost 6 bases. This clone has only a few counts. Its antigen is not known. The data were produced by immunoSEQ multiplex PCR, yet TCRdb's version contains in-frame clones alone and is incomplete. The data hold some 65,000 clones, with more than 75% observed a single time. This chain connects TRBV19 to TRBJ1-5; 9 nucleotides match TRBD1. The sequence derives from a human patient with POMP-related autoinflammation and immune dysregulation (PRAID). A subset of T cells may come from the graft donor. The sample was CD4+ T cells from PBMCs, taken after stem cell transplantation. The CDR3 DNA follows: TGTGCCAGTAGTATGCGTAGCCGGGGACAGGGATCTCAGCCCCAGCATTTT. This sequence encodes CASSMRSRGQGSQPQHF.